One T cell receptor beta chain is described in this entry. Its matching antigen is unknown. TCRdb processed the 5' RACE reads anew with MiXCR; each CDR3 protein has one entry. This table holds under 250,000 distinct CDR3 sequences, roughly 15% found once. The data are from a study of T-cell memory formation after mild COVID-19. The V gene end was trimmed by 5 bases and the J gene end by 5 bases; junction bases not matched to a gene: 13. The CDR3 runs 16 residues. The V gene's germline CDR1 is LNHNV and CDR2 YYDKDF (reference sequence). Study-level findings and limits: Pre-infection memory held some responding clones, suggesting pre-existing cross-reactive T cells responded.

The rearrangement links TRBV15 to TRBJ2-5, with 8 bases lining up with TRBD1. The sequenced sample consisted of PBMCs or a T cell subset sorted from them (not recorded which). This receptor was identified in an adult woman who had mild COVID-19 (a few samples of this study predate the infection). Cell type and time point are not known. The CDR3 spells CATSPRGTGLRETQYF. CDR3 in DNA: TGTGCCACCAGCCCCCGGGGGACAGGCCTCCGGGAGACCCAGTACTTC.